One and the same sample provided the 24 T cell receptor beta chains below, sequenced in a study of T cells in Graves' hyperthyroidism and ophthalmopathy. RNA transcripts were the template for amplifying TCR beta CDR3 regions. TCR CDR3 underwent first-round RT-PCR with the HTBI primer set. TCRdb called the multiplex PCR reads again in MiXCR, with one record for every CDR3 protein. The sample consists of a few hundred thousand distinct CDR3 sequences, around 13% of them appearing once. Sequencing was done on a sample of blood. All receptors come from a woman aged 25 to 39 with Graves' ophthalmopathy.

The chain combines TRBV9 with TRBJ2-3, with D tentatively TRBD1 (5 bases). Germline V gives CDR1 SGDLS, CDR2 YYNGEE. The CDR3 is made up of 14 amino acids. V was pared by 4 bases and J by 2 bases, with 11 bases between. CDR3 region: CASSTDTDTDTQYF. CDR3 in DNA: TGTGCCAGCAGCACGGACACAGACACAGATACGCAGTATTTT. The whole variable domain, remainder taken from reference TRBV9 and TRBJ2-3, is DSGVTQTPKHLITATGQRVTLRCSPRSGDLSVYWYQQSLDQGLQFLIQYYNGEERAKGNILERFSAQQFPDLHSELNLSSLELGDSALYFCASSTDTDTDTQYFGPGTRLTVL.

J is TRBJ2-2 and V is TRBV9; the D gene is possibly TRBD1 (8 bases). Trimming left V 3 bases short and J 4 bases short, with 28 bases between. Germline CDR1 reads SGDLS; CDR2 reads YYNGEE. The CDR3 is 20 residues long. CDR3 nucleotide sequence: TGTGCCAGCAGCGCTAGATGGGGGGGCCAGGGGGCGCCGGGCACCGGGGAGCTGTTTTTT. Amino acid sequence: CASSARWGGQGAPGTGELFF.

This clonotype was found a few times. The CDR3: CASTDRTGDYGYTF. CDR3 bases: TGTGCCAGCACGGACAGGACGGGGGACTATGGCTACACCTTC. The chain recombines TRBV5-6 with TRBJ1-2; TRBD1 agrees at 7 bases. With V trimmed by 6 bases and J by 3 bases, 8 bases remained unmatched. CDR1 is SGHDT and CDR2 is YYEEEE in the germline V gene. The CDR3 covers 14 residues.

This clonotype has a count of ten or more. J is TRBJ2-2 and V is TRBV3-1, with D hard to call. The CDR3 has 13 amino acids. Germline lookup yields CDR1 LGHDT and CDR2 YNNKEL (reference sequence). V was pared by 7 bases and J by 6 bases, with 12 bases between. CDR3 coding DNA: TGTGCCAGCACCCCCGTGGTTGCCGGGGAGCTGTTTTTT. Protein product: CASTPVVAGELFF.

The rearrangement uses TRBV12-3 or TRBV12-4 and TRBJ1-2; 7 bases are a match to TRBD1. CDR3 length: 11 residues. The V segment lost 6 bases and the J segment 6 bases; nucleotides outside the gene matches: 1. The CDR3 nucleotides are TGTGCCAGCAGAGGGACAGATGGCTACACCTTC. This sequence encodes CASRGTDGYTF.

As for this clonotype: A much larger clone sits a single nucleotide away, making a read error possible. The CDR3 DNA reads as TGTGCCAGCAGCCTAACGACAGGGTACTATAATCCACCCCTCCACTTT. It translates to CASSLTTGYYNPPLHF. The V gene is TRBV3-1, the J gene TRBJ1-6; 7 nucleotides match TRBD1. The V gene's germline CDR1 is LGHDT and CDR2 YNNKEL (reference sequence). The CDR3 is made up of 16 amino acids.

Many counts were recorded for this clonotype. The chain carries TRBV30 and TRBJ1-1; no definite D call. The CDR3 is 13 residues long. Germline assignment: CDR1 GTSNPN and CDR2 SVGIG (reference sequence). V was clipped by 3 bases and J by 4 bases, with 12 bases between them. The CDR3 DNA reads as TGTGCCTGGAGAGAAAAGGGTGGCACTGAAGCTTTCTTT. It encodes CAWREKGGTEAFF.

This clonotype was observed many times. CDR3 sequence: CASSVGGTYNEQFF. CDR3 DNA: TGTGCCAGCAGCGTAGGTGGGACCTACAATGAGCAGTTCTTC. The chain recombines TRBV9 with TRBJ2-1; D gene uncertain. The ends were cut back, 0 bases at V and 2 bases at J, with 6 bases in the middle. Germline V lookup: CDR1 SGDLS, CDR2 YYNGEE. This CDR3 has 14 amino acids.

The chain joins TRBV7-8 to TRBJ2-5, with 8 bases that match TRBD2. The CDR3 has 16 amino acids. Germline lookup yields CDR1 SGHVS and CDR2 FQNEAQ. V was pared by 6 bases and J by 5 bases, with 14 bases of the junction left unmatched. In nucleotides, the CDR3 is TGTGCCAGCAGAAGCGGGAGCGGGACCCGGGGCGAGACCCAGTACTTC. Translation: CASRSGSGTRGETQYF.

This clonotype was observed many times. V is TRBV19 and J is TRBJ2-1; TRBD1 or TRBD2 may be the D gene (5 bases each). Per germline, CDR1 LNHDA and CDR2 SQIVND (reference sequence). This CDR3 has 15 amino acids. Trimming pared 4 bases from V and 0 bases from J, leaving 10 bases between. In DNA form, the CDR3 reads TGTGCCAGTAGTAGAGGGGCCTCCTCCTACAATGAGCAGTTCTTC. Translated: CASSRGASSYNEQFF.

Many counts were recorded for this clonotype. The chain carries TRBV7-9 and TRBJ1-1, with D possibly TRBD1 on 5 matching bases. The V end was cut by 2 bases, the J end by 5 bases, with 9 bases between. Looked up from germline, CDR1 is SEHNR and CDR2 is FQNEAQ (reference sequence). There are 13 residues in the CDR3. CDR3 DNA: TGTGCCAGCAGCTTAAGCCACAGGACTGAAGCTTTCTTT. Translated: CASSLSHRTEAFF.

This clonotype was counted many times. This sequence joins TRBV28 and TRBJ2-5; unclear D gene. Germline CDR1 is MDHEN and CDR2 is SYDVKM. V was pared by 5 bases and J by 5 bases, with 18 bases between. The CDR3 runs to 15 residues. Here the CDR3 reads CASSPRRIQRETQYF. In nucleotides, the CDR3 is TGTGCCAGCAGTCCCCGCAGGATACAGAGGGAGACCCAGTACTTC.

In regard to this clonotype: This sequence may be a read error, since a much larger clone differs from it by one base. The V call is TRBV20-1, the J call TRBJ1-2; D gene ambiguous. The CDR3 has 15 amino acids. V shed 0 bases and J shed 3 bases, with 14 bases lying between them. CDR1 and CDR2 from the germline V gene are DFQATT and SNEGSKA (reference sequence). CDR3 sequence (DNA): TGCAGTGCTAGAGAGCCGGGCGGGGATGACTATGGCTACACCTTC. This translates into CSAREPGGDDYGYTF.

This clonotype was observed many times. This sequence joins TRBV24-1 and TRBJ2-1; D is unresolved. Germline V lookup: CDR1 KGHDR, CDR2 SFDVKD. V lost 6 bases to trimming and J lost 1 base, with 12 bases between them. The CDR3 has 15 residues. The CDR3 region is CATSQTGNSYNEQFF. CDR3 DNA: TGTGCCACCAGTCAGACTGGCAATTCCTACAATGAGCAGTTCTTC.

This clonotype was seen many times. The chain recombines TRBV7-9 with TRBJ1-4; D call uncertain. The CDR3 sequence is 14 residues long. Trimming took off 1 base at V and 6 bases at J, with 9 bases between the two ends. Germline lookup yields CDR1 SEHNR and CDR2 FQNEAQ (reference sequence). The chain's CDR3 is CASSLGHLDEKLFF. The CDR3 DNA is TGTGCCAGCAGCTTAGGACACTTAGATGAAAAACTGTTTTTT.

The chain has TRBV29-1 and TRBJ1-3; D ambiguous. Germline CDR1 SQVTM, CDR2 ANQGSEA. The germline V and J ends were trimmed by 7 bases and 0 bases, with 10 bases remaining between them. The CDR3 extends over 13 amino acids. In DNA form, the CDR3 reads TGCAGCGGCCTACACGGCTCTGGAAACACCATATATTTT. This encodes CSGLHGSGNTIYF.

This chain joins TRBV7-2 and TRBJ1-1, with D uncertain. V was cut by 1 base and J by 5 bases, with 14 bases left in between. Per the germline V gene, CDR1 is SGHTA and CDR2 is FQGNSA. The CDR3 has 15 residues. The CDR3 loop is CASSLVGPWRTEAFF. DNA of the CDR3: TGTGCCAGCAGCTTAGTGGGCCCATGGAGGACTGAAGCTTTCTTT.

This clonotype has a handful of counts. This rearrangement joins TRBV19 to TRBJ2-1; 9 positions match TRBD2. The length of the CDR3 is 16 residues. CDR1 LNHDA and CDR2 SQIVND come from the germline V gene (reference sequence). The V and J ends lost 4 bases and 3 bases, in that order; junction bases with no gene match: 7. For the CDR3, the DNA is TGTGCCAGTAGTACTAGAGGGCGGGGGGGCTACAATGAGCAGTTCTTC. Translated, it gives CASSTRGRGGYNEQFF.

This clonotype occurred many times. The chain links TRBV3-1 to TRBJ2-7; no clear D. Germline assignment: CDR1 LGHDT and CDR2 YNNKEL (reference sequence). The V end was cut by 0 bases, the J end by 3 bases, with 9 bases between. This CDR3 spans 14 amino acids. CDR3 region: CASSQEYYDYEQYF. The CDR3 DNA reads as TGTGCCAGCAGCCAAGAGTACTATGACTACGAGCAGTACTTC.

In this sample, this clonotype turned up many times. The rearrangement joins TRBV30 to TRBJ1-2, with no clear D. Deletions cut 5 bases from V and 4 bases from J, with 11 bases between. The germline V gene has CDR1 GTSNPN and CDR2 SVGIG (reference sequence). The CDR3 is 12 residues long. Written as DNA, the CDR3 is TGTGCCTGGGAAAGGGCCCGCTATGGCTACACCTTC. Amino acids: CAWERARYGYTF.

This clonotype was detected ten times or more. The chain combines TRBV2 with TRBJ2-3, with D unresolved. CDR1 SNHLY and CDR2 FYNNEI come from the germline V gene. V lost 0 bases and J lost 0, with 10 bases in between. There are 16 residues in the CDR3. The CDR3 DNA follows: TGTGCCAGCAGTGAAGCGCACGGATCTAGCACAGATACGCAGTATTTT. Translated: CASSEAHGSSTDTQYF.

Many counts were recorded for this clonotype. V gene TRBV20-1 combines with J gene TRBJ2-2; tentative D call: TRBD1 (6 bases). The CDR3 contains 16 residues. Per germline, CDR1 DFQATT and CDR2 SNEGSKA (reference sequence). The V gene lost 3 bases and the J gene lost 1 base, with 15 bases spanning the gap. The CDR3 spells CSASNGRDKNTGELFF. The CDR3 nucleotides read TGCAGTGCTAGTAATGGCCGGGACAAGAACACCGGGGAGCTGTTTTTT.

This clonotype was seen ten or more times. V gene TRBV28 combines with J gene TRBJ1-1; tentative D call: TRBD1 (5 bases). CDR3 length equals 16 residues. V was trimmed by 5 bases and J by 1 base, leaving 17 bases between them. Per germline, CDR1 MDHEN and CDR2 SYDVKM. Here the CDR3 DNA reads TGTGCCAGCAGTCTCCCTCCTACAGGAGAGAACACTGAAGCTTTCTTT. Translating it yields CASSLPPTGENTEAFF.

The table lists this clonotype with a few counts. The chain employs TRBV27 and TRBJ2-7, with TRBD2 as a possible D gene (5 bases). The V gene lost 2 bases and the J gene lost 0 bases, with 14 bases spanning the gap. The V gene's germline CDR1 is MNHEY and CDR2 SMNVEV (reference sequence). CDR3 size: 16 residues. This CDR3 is CASSLGVMGSSYEQYF. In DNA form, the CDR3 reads TGTGCCAGCAGTTTAGGGGTAATGGGGAGCTCCTACGAGCAGTACTTC.